This T cell receptor beta chain was captured in a study of blood T cell repertoires in COVID-19. Study at large: The samples span acute and convalescent COVID-19 from the United States, Italy and Spain. T cells, B-cell-depleted T cells, or PBMCs supplied cDNA or gDNA.

In germline, CDR1 is LGHNA, CDR2 YSLEER. The CDR3 is 14 amino acids. The V and J ends lost 4 bases and 4 bases respectively, with 13 bases between them. Authors' processing steps: Reference gene primer amplification gave nucleated cell count estimates. TCRdb keeps only in-frame clones here, not all; method: immunoSEQ multiplex PCR. The DNA was the basis for D and trimming; V, J and clone size are from that table. The sample yields some 300,000 clones, around 89% seen once. This sequence was found in a woman aged 30 to 39 who had recovered from COVID-19. The material sequenced was peripheral blood. The chain joins TRBV4-3 to TRBJ1-2, with a tentative D call TRBD1 (5 bases). For the CDR3, the DNA is TGCGCCAGCAGCCCCACCAGGGAGGCCTATGGCTACACCTTC. This translates into CASSPTREAYGYTF.